This TCR beta chain derives from a study of T-cell reconstitution after alpha-beta-depleted transplantation in children (dated by TCRdb to the mid-2010s). Study-wide context: Using TCR repertoire profiling, the study quantitatively followed how T-cell immune reconstitution unfolded in children after TCRalphabeta/CD19-depleted allogeneic hematopoietic cell transplantation. Findings and caveats that apply to the study as a whole: Over subsequent months, a decline in hyperexpanded clone frequencies was noted, and after one year, T-cell counts and TCRbeta diversity were mostly ascribed to newly produced T cells. The high TCRbeta diversity at day 60 in some patients was ascribed to recipient T cells and intrathymic progenitors that had survived conditioning. The apparently early alphabetaT-cell count recovery about two months after transplant was reportedly dependent on only several hundred rapidly expanded clones derived from non-depleted graft cells.

The sample's treatment or condition label, in plain terms: allogeneic hematopoietic cell transplantation with graft depleted of TCRalphabeta T cells and CD19 B cells. The transplant recipients were children given TCRalphabeta/CD19-depleted allogeneic hematopoietic cell grafts. This clonotype appeared a few times. What this receptor recognizes is not known. No base quality values were provided; no much bigger clone lies one nucleotide off. Preparation of the library involved PCR. Sequencing took place on an Illumina HiSeq 2500. TCR library preparation used molecular barcoding, with unique molecular identifiers applied to normalize quantification of the TCRbeta repertoire. TCRdb's own reprocessing of the public reads used fastp at Q25 and MiXCR and kept productive beta chains. Each CDR3 protein appears once, grouped with its most common genes and DNA. This sample gives 350,000 to 500,000 distinct CDR3 sequences in total; around two fifths of them show up just once. The ten largest make up approximately 25% of the sample.

The CDR3 has 14 amino acids, counting the end cysteine and phenylalanine. Only CDR3 DNA is held: 42 bases, read in frame from base 1. The junction shows trimming of 4 bases on V and 0 bases on J, and the gene matches do not reach 1 base of it. The germline V gene (reference sequence) provides CDR1 DFQATT and CDR2 SNEGSKA. The starting material was PBMCs, obtained before TCRalphabeta/CD19-depleted stem cell transplant. The chain uses TRBV20-1 and TRBJ2-1, with 9 bases matching TRBD2. The receptor comes from a girl aged 2-10 years with aplastic anemia, due to receive a stem cell transplant. The bases read TGCAGTGCTACTAGCGGGGCCTCCTACAATGAGCAGTTCTTC. It codes for CSATSGASYNEQFF.